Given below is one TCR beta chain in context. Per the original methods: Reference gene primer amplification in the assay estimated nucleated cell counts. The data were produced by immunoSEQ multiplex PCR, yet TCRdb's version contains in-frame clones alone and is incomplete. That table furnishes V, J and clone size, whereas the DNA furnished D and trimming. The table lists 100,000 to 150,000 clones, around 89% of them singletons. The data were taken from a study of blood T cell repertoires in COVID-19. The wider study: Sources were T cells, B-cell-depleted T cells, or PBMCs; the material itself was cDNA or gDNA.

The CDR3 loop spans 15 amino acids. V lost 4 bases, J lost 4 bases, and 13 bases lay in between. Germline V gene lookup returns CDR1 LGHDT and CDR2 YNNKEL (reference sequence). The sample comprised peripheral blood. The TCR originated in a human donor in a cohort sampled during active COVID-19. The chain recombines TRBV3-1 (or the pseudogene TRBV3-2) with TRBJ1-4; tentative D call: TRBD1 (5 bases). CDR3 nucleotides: TGTGCCAGCAGCCGAGGTGACAGACATAATGAAAAACTGTTTTTT. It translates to CASSRGDRHNEKLFF.